The clone carrying this TCR beta chain was detected once. V was pared by 7 bases and J by 7 bases, with 9 bases of the junction left unmatched. This CDR3 has 14 residues. Germline V CDR1 and CDR2: SGHTA, FQGNSA. Per the authors' pipeline: Nucleated cell counts were estimated from reference gene primer amplification. Data came from immunoSEQ multiplex PCR; TCRdb stores just in-frame clones and leaves some out. That table supplies the V and J calls and clone size; D and trimming were determined from the DNA. This repertoire shows some 320,000 clones, 85% found once; its top ten account for approximately 7.5%. This sample was taken from a study of blood T cell repertoires in COVID-19.

The sample taken for sequencing was peripheral blood. The TCR sequence derives from a human donor in a cohort sampled during active COVID-19. The chain is built from TRBV7-2 and TRBJ1-4; 7 bases match TRBD1. In DNA form, the CDR3 reads TGTGCCAGCACCCGGGACAGTCGTAGTGAAAAACTGTTTTTT. Translated: CASTRDSRSEKLFF.